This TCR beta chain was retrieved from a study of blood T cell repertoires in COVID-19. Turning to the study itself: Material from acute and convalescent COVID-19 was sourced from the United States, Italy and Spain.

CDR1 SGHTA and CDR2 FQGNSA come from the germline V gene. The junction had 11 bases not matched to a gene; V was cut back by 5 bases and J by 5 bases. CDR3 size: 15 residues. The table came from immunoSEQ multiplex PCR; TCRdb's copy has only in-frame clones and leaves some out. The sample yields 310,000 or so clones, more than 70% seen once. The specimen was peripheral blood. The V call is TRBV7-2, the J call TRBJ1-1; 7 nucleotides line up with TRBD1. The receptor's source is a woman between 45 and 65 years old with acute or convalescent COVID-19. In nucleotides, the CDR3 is TGTGCCAGCAGCCCGCAGGGGGTCGGGGGAACTGAAGCTTTCTTT. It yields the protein CASSPQGVGGTEAFF.